The clone carrying this T cell receptor beta chain was picked up many times. Its antigen is undetermined. This record comes from a study of regulatory T cells in long-lasting Graves disease. This CDR3 has 15 amino acids. V was trimmed by 4 bases and J by 6 bases, leaving 17 bases between them. Germline V gene sequence: CDR1 SGHAT, CDR2 FQDESV (reference sequence). Time point of the sample: newly diagnosed GD, antithyroid drugs for less than 3 months. With RNA extracted from PBMCs as input, the TCR library was made. It was by American Thyroid Association guidelines that Graves' disease was diagnosed. With iRepertoire HTBI primers and Arm-PCR of CDR3 regions, TCR beta libraries were built. TCRdb re-derived calls from the multiplex PCR reads in MiXCR, one entry per CDR3 protein. The sample records some 410,000 distinct CDR3 sequences, 16% being singletons. General study findings and limits: The study found persistent patients shared more public clonotypes (2,741) than new patients (roughly 880).

These same records also appear under a second study, on T cells in Graves' hyperthyroidism and ophthalmopathy.

The genes are TRBV11-1 and TRBJ2-3; D is unresolved. This TCR was recovered from a woman in her twenties or thirties with Graves disease. The sequencing used peripheral blood mononuclear cells (PBMCs), collected at new diagnosis, from a patient treated with antithyroid drugs. The CDR3 DNA reads TGTGCCAGCAGCTCGAGGTTACTGCTTGGGGATACGCAGTATTTT. Its protein product is CASSSRLLLGDTQYF.